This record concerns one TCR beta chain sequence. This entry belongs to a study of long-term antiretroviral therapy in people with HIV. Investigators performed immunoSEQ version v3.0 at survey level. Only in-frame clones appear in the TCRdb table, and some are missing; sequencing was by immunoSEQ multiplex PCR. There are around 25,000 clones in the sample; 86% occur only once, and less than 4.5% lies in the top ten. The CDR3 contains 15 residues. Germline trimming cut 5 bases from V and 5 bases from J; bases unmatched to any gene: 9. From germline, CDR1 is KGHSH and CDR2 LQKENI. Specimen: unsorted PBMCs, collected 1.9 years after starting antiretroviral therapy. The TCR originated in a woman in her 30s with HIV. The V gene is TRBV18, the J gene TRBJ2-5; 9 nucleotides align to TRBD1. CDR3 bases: TGTGCCAGCTCAACACAGGGGGCTACGATGGAGACCCAGTACTTC. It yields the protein CASSTQGATMETQYF.